The clone carrying this T cell receptor (beta chain) was picked up one time. Its antigen remains unknown. Reverse transcription of roughly 0.5 to 1 ug RNA was carried out with random hexamers. The CDR3 of TCR beta was amplified by immunoSEQ multiplex PCR across 54 Vbeta and 13 Jbeta. TCRdb redid the calling of the immunoSEQ multiplex PCR reads with MiXCR, one entry per CDR3 protein. Altogether 150,000 or so distinct CDR3 sequences are present, about 95% being singletons, with the ten largest covering about 0.16%. The sample originates from a study of CD8 T cells in Susac syndrome. The V end lost 3 bases, the J end lost 15 bases, and 15 bases lay between the germline ends. CDR3 length: 11 amino acids. Germline CDR1 and CDR2: SQVTM and ANQGSEA. Points from the study as a whole: TCR sequencing and HLA analysis covered a relatively small number of individuals.

The chain combines TRBV29-1 with TRBJ2-1, with D hard to call. This receptor was taken from a human donor with Susac syndrome. Sequenced sample: CD4+ T cells from PBMCs. The DNA for the CDR3 is TGCAGCGTTGACGCCACCGGGTATCTGTTCTTC. It codes for CSVDATGYLFF.